Detailed here is one T cell receptor beta chain. This sample was included in a study of cytomegalovirus exposure and HLA in healthy donors. The data were produced by immunoSEQ multiplex PCR, yet TCRdb's version contains in-frame clones alone and is incomplete. Of around 70,000 clones in the sample, around 95% were seen once. The CDR3 has 15 residues. Looked up from germline, CDR1 is SEHNR and CDR2 is FQNEAQ (reference sequence). V dropped 5 bases and J dropped 4 bases, with 17 bases sitting between them. Input material: PBMCs. This TCR came from a man aged 18 to 30 in good health and CMV-seronegative. This sequence joins TRBV7-9 and TRBJ1-1, with D possibly TRBD1 on 5 matching bases. The CDR3 coding sequence is TGTGCCAGCAGCCCTAAGTTCCAGGGTCGCACTGAAGCTTTCTTT. It specifies CASSPKFQGRTEAFF.